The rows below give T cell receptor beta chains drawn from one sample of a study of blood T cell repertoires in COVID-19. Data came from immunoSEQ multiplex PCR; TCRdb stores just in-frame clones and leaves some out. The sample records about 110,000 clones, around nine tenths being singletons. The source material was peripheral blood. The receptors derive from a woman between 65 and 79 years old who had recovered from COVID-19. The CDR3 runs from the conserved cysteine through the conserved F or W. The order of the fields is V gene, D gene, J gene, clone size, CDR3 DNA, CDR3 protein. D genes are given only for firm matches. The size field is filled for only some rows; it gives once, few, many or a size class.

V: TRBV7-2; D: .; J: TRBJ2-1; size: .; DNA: TGTGCCAGCAGCTTAGGAATAGCCCGCGAGCAGTTCTTC; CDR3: CASSLGIAREQFF
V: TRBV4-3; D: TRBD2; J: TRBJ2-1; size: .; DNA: TGCGCCAGCAGCCAACCAGGGACTAGCGGGGACCATGAGCAGTTCTTC; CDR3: CASSQPGTSGDHEQFF
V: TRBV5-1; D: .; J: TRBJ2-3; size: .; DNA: TGCGCCACCACTCAAGGGTCGACAGCCACAGATACGCAGTATTTT; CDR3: CATTQGSTATDTQYF
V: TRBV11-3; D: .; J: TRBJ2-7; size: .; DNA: TGTGCCAGCAGCTTACAGGTCTCCTACGAGCAGTACTTC; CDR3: CASSLQVSYEQYF
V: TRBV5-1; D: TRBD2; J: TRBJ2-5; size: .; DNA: TGCGCCAGCAGCGGCACTAGCGGAGAGACCCAGTACTTC; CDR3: CASSGTSGETQYF
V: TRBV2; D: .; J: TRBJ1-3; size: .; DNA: TGTGCCAGCAGTCTAAGCGGCGGATCTGGAAACACCATATATTTT; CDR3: CASSLSGGSGNTIYF
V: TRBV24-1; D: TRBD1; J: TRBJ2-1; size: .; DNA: TGTGCCACCAGTGACTTCGCCGGGACAGGGGGCAACGACAATGAGCAGTTCTTC; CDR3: CATSDFAGTGGNDNEQFF
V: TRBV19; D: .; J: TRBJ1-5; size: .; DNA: TGTGCCAGTAGTATAGGCGAGGGAACGGCTAATCAGCCCCAGCATTTT; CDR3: CASSIGEGTANQPQHF
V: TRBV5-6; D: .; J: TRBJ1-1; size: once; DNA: TGTGCCAGCAGCCCACAGGGCACTGAAGCTTTCTTT; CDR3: CASSPQGTEAFF
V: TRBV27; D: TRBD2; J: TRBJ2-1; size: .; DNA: TGTGCCAGCAGCTCATCCCACGTAGCGGGAGGGGGCAATGAGCAGTTCTTC; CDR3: CASSSSHVAGGGNEQFF
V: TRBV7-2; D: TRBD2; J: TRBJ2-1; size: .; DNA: TGTGCCAGCAGCCCTCAGTGGCTAGCGGAGTACAATGAGCAGTTCTTC; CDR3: CASSPQWLAEYNEQFF